This T cell receptor beta chain stems from a study of blood T cell repertoires in COVID-19 (dated by TCRdb to the early 2020s). For the wider study: Collaborator samples came from the United States, Italy and Spain and covered acute and convalescent phases of COVID-19. The prospective study material was composed of cDNA or gDNA derived from T cells, B-cell-depleted T cells, or PBMCs. Deeply sampled blood TCRbeta repertoires from subjects exposed to, actively infected with, or recovered from COVID-19 were included in the dataset. The repertoires were released in a freely available public database meant as a resource for research on the immune response to SARS-CoV-2. The samples were drawn from two sources: the first 160 participants of the ongoing ImmuneRACE study, and over 1,000 subjects contributed by 6 global collaborators. A de-identified subject ID, COVID-19 status, age in years and sex were almost always included in the sample metadata. Where HLA class I and class II types were available, the types were taken from metadata supplied by the sample provider, not from assay-based typing. The paper as a whole reports these results and caveats: How much clinical and demographic metadata was included differed by source and by participant, and the metadata was provided uncurated.

Whole blood was collected in K2EDTA tubes by collaborating institutions according to the institutions' own protocols. For TCRbeta analysis, collaborators shipped samples as frozen whole blood, isolated PBMCs, or DNA extracted from either of those sample types. The immunoSEQ Assay, a bias-controlled multiplex PCR, was used to amplify TCRbeta CDR3 regions from genomic DNA. The study's processing was this. The number of nucleated cells in each sample was estimated by amplification of reference gene primers within the assay. To quantify the absolute abundance of each unique TCRbeta CDR3 rearrangement, sequence reads were collapsed and filtered. For each sample, productive Simpson clonality was calculated by taking the square root of Simpson's diversity index across productive rearrangements. TCRdb limited this immuneACCESS table to in-frame rearrangements with V and J called. A share of clones is missing; checked studies link under half to unresolved V genes, and the rest is unexplained. The V and J calls and clone size were taken over from that table, and D and trimming were inferred from the DNA. This sample comprises under 150,000 clones, approximately 84% of them detected only once. The top ten constitute 7.5% of the sample.

Details on this clone: Its binding antigen is unknown. The record has no base qualities; no much larger clone is one base away.

V lost 4 bases and J lost 1 base; the stretch between them is 16 bases long. The CDR3 contains 16 residues, cysteine and phenylalanine counted. The CDR3 DNA has 48 bases and is translated from base 1. The germline V gene encodes CDR1 MNHNS and CDR2 SASEGT. Sequences were obtained from peripheral blood. Recombination linked TRBV6-1 to TRBJ2-5, and the D gene may be TRBD1, 6 bases matching. The sequence was obtained from a man in his 70s with active or convalescent COVID-19. The CDR3 protein is CASSAQPTGLQETQYF. The DNA sequence follows: TGTGCCAGCAGTGCCCAACCGACAGGTCTCCAAGAGACCCAGTACTTC.